This TCR beta chain was obtained from a study of cytomegalovirus exposure and HLA in healthy donors. Overall study: Researchers previously reported finding just under 120 million unique TCR beta sequences from around 200 million T cells. General study findings and limits: There was a cluster of highly shared sequence variants that was likely a sequencing artifact. The classifier reportedly diagnosed cytomegalovirus status with high sensitivity and specificity.

The primer mix had 60 Vbeta and 13 Jbeta primers. Some clones are missing from TCRdb's copy, which holds only in-frame ones; the method was immunoSEQ multiplex PCR. The sample yields 100,000 to 150,000 clones, approximately 79% seen once. Germline loops: CDR1 MDHEN, CDR2 SYDVKM. The CDR3 is 12 residues long. Concerning this clone itself: The antigen remains unidentified. A junction end diverges from the germline sequence, so it may reflect a read error.

The clonotype originates from a man aged 30 to 39 in good health and CMV-seronegative. The rearrangement links TRBV28 to TRBJ2-7; 11 bases match TRBD2. The specimen was PBMCs. CDR3 protein: CASKLAGEALSF. For the CDR3, the DNA is TGTGCCAGCAAACTAGCGGGGGAGGCCCTTTCTTTC. Combining the CDR3 with reference TRBV28 and TRBJ2-7 gives the whole variable domain DVKVTQSSRYLVKRTGEKVFLECVQDMDHENMFWYRQDPGLGLRLIYFSYDVKMKEKGDIPEGYSVSREKKERFSLILESASTNQTSMYLCASKLAGEALSFGPGTRLTVT.